This record concerns one T cell receptor beta chain sequence. Its antigen is not identified. The data were obtained in a study of CD8+ T cells in alopecia areata. Regarding the study as a whole: Sequencing of scalp samples also captures resident alphabeta T cells of normal skin. Clonality in the scalp and expanded CD8+ clones ranked among the top 100 were significantly decreased by tofacitinib.

Per the germline V gene, CDR1 is SEHNR and CDR2 is FQNEAQ (reference sequence). The CDR3 loop spans 13 amino acids. V was cut by 3 bases and J by 8 bases, with 13 bases left in between. As for treatment: oral pan-JAK inhibitor, 5-10 mg twice daily. RNA extraction was followed by reverse transcription into cDNA, which acted as the sequencing template. The data were produced by immunoSEQ multiplex PCR, yet TCRdb's version contains in-frame clones alone and is incomplete. Found here are about 92,000 clones, 44% of them singletons; the top ten hold less than 20%. This sequence joins TRBV7-9 and TRBJ1-1; no reliable D call. The source was CD8+ T cells sorted from blood, collected at week 24, from a patient treated with tofacitinib. The clonotype originates from a human donor with alopecia areata. The CDR3 bases are TGTGCCAGCAGCTTTGAGGTCAAACGGGAAGCTTTCTTT. Translating gives CASSFEVKREAFF.